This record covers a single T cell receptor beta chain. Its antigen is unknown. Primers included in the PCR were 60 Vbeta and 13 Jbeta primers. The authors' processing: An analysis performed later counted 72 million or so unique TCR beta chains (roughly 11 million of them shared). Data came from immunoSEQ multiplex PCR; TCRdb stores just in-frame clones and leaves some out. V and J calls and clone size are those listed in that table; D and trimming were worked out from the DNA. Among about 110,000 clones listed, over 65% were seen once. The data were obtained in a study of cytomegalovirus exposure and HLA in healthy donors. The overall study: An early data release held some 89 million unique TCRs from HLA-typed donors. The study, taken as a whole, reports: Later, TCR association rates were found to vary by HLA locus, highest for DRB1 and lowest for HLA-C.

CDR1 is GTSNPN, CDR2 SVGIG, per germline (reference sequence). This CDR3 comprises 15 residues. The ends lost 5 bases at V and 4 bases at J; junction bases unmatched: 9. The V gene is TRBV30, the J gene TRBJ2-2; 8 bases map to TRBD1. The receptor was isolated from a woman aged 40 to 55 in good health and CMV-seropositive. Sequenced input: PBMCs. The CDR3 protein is CAWGTGGTVTGELFF. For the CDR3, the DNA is TGTGCCTGGGGGACAGGCGGGACCGTCACCGGGGAGCTGTTTTTT.